Following are 15 T cell receptor beta chains from one sample sequenced in a study of cytomegalovirus exposure and HLA in healthy donors. The PCR ran on 60 Vbeta and 13 Jbeta primers. The repertoire was sequenced with immunoSEQ multiplex PCR; TCRdb's copy has only in-frame clones and lacks some. Of fewer than 200,000 clones listed, 83% are singletons. Sequenced: PBMCs. The receptors shown here come from a man aged 45-65 years in good health and CMV-seronegative.

The chain links TRBV29-1 to TRBJ2-3; 7 bases match TRBD1. This CDR3 region has 12 residues. With 7 bases clipped from V and 4 bases from J, the junction kept 5 bases outside the gene matches. Germline V lookup: CDR1 SQVTM, CDR2 ANQGSEA. CDR3 DNA: TGCAGCGGGGGAACAGGGGCAGATACGCAGTATTTT. It codes for CSGGTGADTQYF.

This clone was seen a single time. V and J are TRBV6-6 and TRBJ1-2, with TRBD1 matching over 8 bases. This CDR3 is built from 16 residues. With 6 bases clipped from V and 8 bases from J, the junction kept 17 bases outside the gene matches. The germline V gene has CDR1 MNHNY and CDR2 SVGAGI (reference sequence). The CDR3: CASRAWDRTLVGGYTF. The DNA for the CDR3 is TGTGCCAGCAGGGCTTGGGACAGGACTTTAGTCGGCGGCTACACCTTC.

J is TRBJ2-1 and V is TRBV6-1; possible D gene TRBD1, 6 bases. The V gene lost 3 bases and the J gene lost 10 bases, with 19 bases spanning the gap. Germline CDR1 reads MNHNS; CDR2 reads SASEGT. The CDR3 is made up of 15 amino acids. The CDR3 DNA follows: TGTGCCAGCAGTGATGCTTTTGCCGGGACAAGAGAGCAGTTCTTC. Encoded protein: CASSDAFAGTREQFF.

CDR3 in DNA: TGTGCCAGCAGTGGGGGACTAGCGGGGGCGAGCTCCTACAATGAGCAGTTCTTC. It specifies CASSGGLAGASSYNEQFF. This chain uses TRBV2 with TRBJ2-1; 14 positions agree with TRBD2. The CDR3 spans 18 residues. V dropped 4 bases and J dropped 0; count of bases not matched to a gene: 5. CDR1 is SNHLY and CDR2 is FYNNEI in the germline V gene.

The chain employs TRBV7-2 and TRBJ1-6, with 7 bases fitting TRBD1. CDR3 size: 14 residues. V lost 3 bases, J lost 12 bases, and 8 bases stayed unmatched. The germline V gene encodes CDR1 SGHTA and CDR2 FQGNSA. The CDR3, as DNA: TGTGCCAGCAGCTTTGTCCAGGGGGAAGGACCCCTCCACTTT. Translated, it gives CASSFVQGEGPLHF.

The rearrangement links TRBV6-5 to TRBJ1-6; D may be TRBD1 (5 bases). V lost 8 bases, J lost 13 bases, and 15 bases lay in between. The germline V gene encodes CDR1 MNHEY and CDR2 SVGAGI. The CDR3 spans 12 residues. This chain's CDR3 is CASGNGGVPLHF. The CDR3, as DNA: TGTGCCAGCGGGAATGGGGGGGTCCCCCTCCACTTT.

This clone was observed a few times. The chain combines TRBV4-2 with TRBJ1-4; 7 positions agree with TRBD1. Germline lookup yields CDR1 LGHNA and CDR2 YNFKEQ. This CDR3 is 16 amino acids long. The V gene end was trimmed by 4 bases and the J gene end by 4 bases; junction bases not matched to a gene: 9. The CDR3 spells CASSPRLGQNNEKLFF. The CDR3 coding sequence is TGTGCCAGCAGCCCCAGGCTGGGACAGAATAATGAAAAACTGTTTTTT.

This rearrangement joins TRBV6-5 to TRBJ2-5; TRBD2 matches 11 bases. CDR1 is MNHEY, CDR2 SVGAGI, per germline. The CDR3 runs to 14 residues. The junction had 10 bases not matched to a gene; V was cut back by 9 bases and J by 7 bases. CDR3 coding DNA: TGTGCCAGTACCGTTAGCGGGGGGGGTGTGACCCAGTACTTC. Translating it yields CASTVSGGGVTQYF.

This clone was recorded once. The chain uses TRBV7-9 and TRBJ2-7; TRBD2 aligns across 9 bases. With 4 bases clipped from V and 7 bases from J, the junction kept 14 bases outside the gene matches. Germline CDR1 SEHNR, CDR2 FQNEAQ (reference sequence). There are 16 residues in the CDR3. CDR3 protein: CASSSIIAGESAEQYF. DNA for the CDR3: TGTGCCAGCAGCTCTATAATAGCGGGAGAATCGGCGGAGCAGTACTTC. The whole variable domain, remainder taken from reference TRBV7-9 and TRBJ2-7, is DTGVSQNPRHKITKRGQNVTFRCDPISEHNRLYWYRQTLGQGPEFLTYFQNEAQLEKSRLLSDRFSAERPKGSFSTLEIQRTEQGDSAMYLCASSSIIAGESAEQYFGPGTRLTVT.

Only a few counts were recorded for this clone. V usage is TRBV6-5 and J usage is TRBJ1-1; tentatively, D is TRBD1 (5 bases). V lost 8 bases and J 0 bases, leaving 13 bases between the germline ends. This CDR3 is 14 amino acids long. Germline loops: CDR1 MNHEY, CDR2 SVGAGI. The CDR3 spells CASRRQRMNTEAFF. The CDR3 DNA follows: TGTGCCAGCCGGAGACAGCGCATGAACACTGAAGCTTTCTTT.

The chain combines TRBV19 with TRBJ1-5, with TRBD1 matching over 7 bases. Germline loops: CDR1 LNHDA, CDR2 SQIVND (reference sequence). This CDR3 comprises 16 residues. J was trimmed by 4 bases and V by 3 bases; bases with no gene match: 9. The chain's CDR3 is CASSIGTEFRNQPQHF. The CDR3 DNA follows: TGTGCCAGTAGTATCGGGACAGAGTTTCGGAATCAGCCCCAGCATTTT.

The chain joins TRBV18 to TRBJ1-2, with 8 bases matching TRBD1. Germline loops: CDR1 KGHSH, CDR2 LQKENI. CDR3 length: 15 amino acids. The V segment lost 6 bases and the J segment 3 bases; nucleotides outside the gene matches: 9. CDR3 amino acids: CASSPRTGRDYGYTF. For the CDR3, the DNA is TGTGCCAGCTCGCCGAGGACAGGGAGGGACTATGGCTACACCTTC.

This clone was detected only a few times. The chain carries TRBV7-3 and TRBJ2-5, with a possible D match to TRBD1 (7 bases). With 5 bases removed from V and 5 bases from J, the gap between germline ends came to 27 bases. This CDR3 is 18 amino acids long. The V gene's germline CDR1 is SGHTA and CDR2 FQGTGA. The CDR3 DNA reads TGTGCCAGCAGCACGGGAGTAAGGGGGCCTTCGGGGCGGGAGACCCAGTACTTC. It codes for CASSTGVRGPSGRETQYF.

The J gene is TRBJ1-3, the V gene TRBV7-3, with a tentative D call TRBD1 (5 bases). V dropped 5 bases and J dropped 0 bases, with 17 bases sitting between them. CDR3 length: 17 residues. Germline V lookup: CDR1 SGHTA, CDR2 FQGTGA. In DNA, the CDR3 is TGTGCCAGCAGCCGATCTGCGGGGGTACCCTCTGGAAACACCATATATTTT. Its translation: CASSRSAGVPSGNTIYF.

J is TRBJ2-5 and V is TRBV2, with 8 bases identical to TRBD1. The germline gives CDR1 SNHLY, CDR2 FYNNEI. The V segment lost 5 bases and the J segment 4 bases; nucleotides outside the gene matches: 6. This CDR3 comprises 14 residues. The CDR3: CASSPQGARETQYF. The DNA of the CDR3 is TGTGCCAGCAGTCCCCAGGGGGCAAGAGAGACCCAGTACTTC.